The TCR beta chain under discussion was sequenced for a study of beta chain features in type 1 diabetes. Of the isolated RNA, all was reverse transcribed, and so the sequenced material was expressed TCRB transcripts. Assay used: immunoSEQ multiplex PCR; TCRdb lists only in-frame clones, some missing. The sample lists approximately 110,000 clones, 30% to 40% occurring once. Regarding this clone: The antigen is not known.

Study-level points and caveats: Any PCR bias toward short templates would affect both groups alike.

This TCR derives from a woman between 18 and 30 years old in good health. Sequencing was done on a sample of stem cell memory CD4+ T cells from blood.

CDR3 sequence reads: CASSVARDRGSGGYTF. In DNA, the CDR3 is TGTGCCAGCAGCGTAGCTAGGGACAGGGGGAGTGGTGGCTACACCTTC. This sequence joins TRBV9 and TRBJ1-2; 11 bases are a match to TRBD1. J was trimmed by 7 bases and V by 0 bases; bases with no gene match: 8. Germline CDR1 and CDR2: SGDLS and YYNGEE. The CDR3 spans 16 residues.